The 19 T cell receptor beta chains listed next were all sequenced from one sample in a study of shared clonotypes between healthy human individuals. Profiling relied on immunoSEQ multiplex PCR, and the TCRdb table lists in-frame clones only, not all of them. This sample carries about 1.5 million clones, roughly 95% of them seen once, and the ten largest clones take roughly 1.2%. Sequencing was carried out using naive CD4+ T cells sorted from blood. Subset specified: CD45RA+ positively selected. The source is a man aged 25 to 40 in good health.

This clone was seen just once. The gene calls are TRBV6-5 and TRBJ1-1; a weak D match, TRBD1 (6 bases). Trimming shortened V by 6 bases and J by 2 bases, and 16 bases separated the two germline ends. Germline lookup yields CDR1 MNHEY and CDR2 SVGAGI. The CDR3 has 15 amino acids. Here the CDR3 DNA reads TGTGCCAGCAGGCAAACCGGGACACCAAACACTGAAGCTTTCTTT. Protein: CASRQTGTPNTEAFF.

About this clone itself: Other DNA sequences in the sample encode the same CDR3. The rearrangement links TRBV6-1 to TRBJ1-1; unclear D gene. Germline CDR1 reads MNHNS; CDR2 reads SASEGT. V was shortened by 0 bases and J by 13 bases, with 0 bases between the two germline ends. This CDR3 is 8 amino acids long. CDR3 amino acids: CASSEAFF. The DNA for the CDR3 is TGTGCCAGCAGTGAAGCTTTCTTT.

About this clone itself: The same CDR3 is also encoded by other DNA sequences in this sample. The chain combines TRBV7-9 with TRBJ1-3, with D tentatively TRBD1 (5 bases). Germline assignment: CDR1 SEHNR and CDR2 FQNEAQ (reference sequence). The CDR3 length is 15 residues. With 5 bases removed from V and 0 bases from J, the gap between germline ends came to 11 bases. The CDR3 region is CASSPRGASGNTIYF. The CDR3 DNA is TGTGCCAGCAGCCCAAGAGGGGCCTCTGGAAACACCATATATTTT.

The chain recombines TRBV11-2 with TRBJ2-1; D not certain. The CDR3 is made up of 13 amino acids. The ends were cut back, 5 bases at V and 9 bases at J, with 14 bases in the middle. Germline loops: CDR1 SGHAT, CDR2 FQNNGV. The CDR3 nucleotides are TGTGCCAGCAGCCAACTCCAGATCGGTGAGCAGTTCTTC. It is translated as CASSQLQIGEQFF. Full variable domain (missing parts from reference TRBV11-2 and TRBJ2-1): EAGVAQSPRYKIIEKRQSVAFWCNPISGHATLYWYQQILGQGPKLLIQFQNNGVVDDSQLPKDRFSAERLKGVDSTLKIQPAKLEDSAVYLCASSQLQIGEQFFGPGTRLTVL.

The chain's CDR3 is CASSTTGGKLEAFF. The CDR3 DNA reads TGTGCCAGCAGCACAACAGGGGGGAAACTTGAAGCTTTCTTT. The chain joins TRBV7-2 to TRBJ1-1, with 8 bases lining up with TRBD1. The CDR3 is made up of 14 amino acids. CDR1 SGHTA and CDR2 FQGNSA come from the germline V gene. J lost 7 bases, V lost 5 bases, and 9 bases had no gene match. The full variable domain, with the rest looked up from reference TRBV7-2 and TRBJ1-1, is GAGVSQSPSNKVTEKGKDVELRCDPISGHTALYWYRQSLGQGLEFLIYFQGNSAPDKSGLPSDRFSAERTGGSVSTLTIQRTQQEDSAVYLCASSTTGGKLEAFFGQGTRLTVV.

For this clone: This same CDR3 is encoded by further DNA sequences in the sample. This chain connects TRBV7-8 to TRBJ2-5, with 10 bases identical to TRBD1. The V and J ends lost 1 base and 5 bases, in that order; junction bases with no gene match: 1. CDR1 is SGHVS and CDR2 is FQNEAQ in the germline V gene. The CDR3 spans 14 residues. The CDR3 coding sequence is TGTGCCAGCAGCTTAGGGACAGGGGGGGAGACCCAGTACTTC. Translation: CASSLGTGGETQYF.

This chain links TRBV6-5 with TRBJ2-2; the D is unclear. The length of the CDR3 is 16 residues. Between the trimmed V and J ends, which lost 2 bases and 4 bases, there was a span of 14 bases. CDR1 is MNHEY, CDR2 SVGAGI, per germline. This CDR3 reads CASSYTPRAFTGELFF. In DNA, the CDR3 is TGTGCCAGCAGTTACACGCCGCGCGCATTCACCGGGGAGCTGTTTTTT.

This clone was detected once. The rearrangement joins TRBV30 to TRBJ1-4; TRBD1 matches at 9 bases. This CDR3 is built from 14 residues. Trimming at V came to 5 bases and at J to 8 bases, leaving 9 bases not matched to a gene. In germline, CDR1 is GTSNPN, CDR2 SVGIG (reference sequence). The CDR3 DNA sequence: TGTGCCTGGGGTGACACAGGGGGCCGGGAAAAACTGTTTTTT. Amino acids: CAWGDTGGREKLFF. Full variable domain (rest looked up from reference TRBV30 and TRBJ1-4): SQTIHQWPATLVQPVGSPLSLECTVEGTSNPNLYWYRQAAGRGLQLLFYSVGIGQISSEVPQNLSASRPQDRQFILSSKKLLLSDSGFYLCAWGDTGGREKLFFGSGTQLSVL.

This clone was found once. This rearrangement joins TRBV9 to TRBJ2-1; 7 bases fit TRBD2. This CDR3 comprises 16 residues. Trimming took 7 bases from V and 3 from J; bases not matched to a gene: 13. The germline CDR1 and CDR2 sequences are SGDLS and YYNGEE. In DNA, the CDR3 is TGTGCCAGCGCACCGGCTAGCGGCGGTAACTACAATGAGCAGTTCTTC. Its translation is CASAPASGGNYNEQFF.

V usage is TRBV18 and J usage is TRBJ1-1, with D uncertain. The CDR3 is 15 amino acids. Trimming took off 3 bases at V and 1 base at J, with 12 bases between the two ends. The V gene's germline CDR1 is KGHSH and CDR2 LQKENI. The CDR3 DNA reads TGTGCCAGCTCACCCCTCGCGGACCAGAACACTGAAGCTTTCTTT. It codes for CASSPLADQNTEAFF.

This clone appeared a single time. The chain has TRBV5-1 and TRBJ2-1; the match to TRBD1 covers 7 bases. In germline, CDR1 is SGHRS, CDR2 YFSETQ. This CDR3 is built from 13 residues. V was pared by 3 bases and J by 7 bases, with 4 bases of the junction left unmatched. In DNA form, the CDR3 reads TGCGCCAGCAGCTCCGACAGGGTGAATGAGCAGTTCTTC. It translates to CASSSDRVNEQFF.

The V call is TRBV6-5, the J call TRBJ1-5; D unclear. The CDR3 covers 15 residues. From germline, CDR1 is MNHEY and CDR2 SVGAGI. Trimming took 0 bases from V and 0 from J, leaving 6 bases between them. The CDR3 loop reads CASSYSRGSNQPQHF. The CDR3 DNA reads TGTGCCAGCAGTTACTCGCGGGGTAGCAATCAGCCCCAGCATTTT.

This sequence joins TRBV7-2 and TRBJ1-5; D ambiguous. Germline CDR1 is SGHTA and CDR2 is FQGNSA. This CDR3 has 13 residues. The V end was cut by 5 bases, the J end by 9 bases, with 14 bases between. The CDR3 region has the DNA TGTGCCAGCAGCCCAATACCCACGAGGCCCCAGCATTTT. Protein: CASSPIPTRPQHF.

V gene TRBV30 combines with J gene TRBJ2-3; 13 bases map to TRBD2. The CDR3 totals 16 residues. From germline, CDR1 is GTSNPN and CDR2 SVGIG (reference sequence). The trim removed 0 bases at V and 4 bases at J, leaving 4 bases unmatched. The CDR3 DNA is TGTGCCTGGAGTGTACTAGCGGGAGGGAGGGCAGATACGCAGTATTTT. Protein: CAWSVLAGGRADTQYF.

The chain uses TRBV7-6 and TRBJ2-5; the D is unclear. Looked up from germline, CDR1 is SGHVS and CDR2 is FNYEAQ. There are 11 residues in the CDR3. The V and J ends lost 6 bases and 4 bases respectively, with 6 bases between them. The CDR3 region is CASREGETQYF. The CDR3 DNA reads TGTGCCAGCAGAGAAGGAGAGACCCAGTACTTC. Complete variable domain (other parts from reference TRBV7-6 and TRBJ2-5): GAGVSQSPRYKVTKRGQDVALRCDPISGHVSLYWYRQALGQGPEFLTYFNYEAQQDKSGLPNDRFSAERPEGSISTLTIQRTEQRDSAMYRCASREGETQYFGPGTRLLVL.

Details on this clone: Distinct nucleotide sequences in the sample also encode this CDR3. V and J are TRBV6-5 and TRBJ2-7; 7 nucleotides align to TRBD1. Germline V gene sequence: CDR1 MNHEY, CDR2 SVGAGI. V shed 2 bases, J shed 4 bases, and the junction held 2 bases outside the gene matches. The CDR3 runs 13 residues. CDR3 nucleotides: TGTGCCAGCAGTTACACAGGGGCTTACGAGCAGTACTTC. Protein sequence: CASSYTGAYEQYF.

This sequence joins TRBV7-2 and TRBJ2-1; maybe TRBD1 (5 bases). The CDR3 loop spans 15 amino acids. V was clipped by 1 base and J by 9 bases, with 16 bases between them. Germline CDR1 and CDR2: SGHTA and FQGNSA. CDR3 coding DNA: TGTGCCAGCAGCTTAGAGGCAGGGTATTATGGTGAGCAGTTCTTC. Its translation: CASSLEAGYYGEQFF.

The CDR3 coding sequence is TGTGCCAGCAGTACCAGACGGGGTGGCGACGAGCAGTACTTC. Its protein product is CASSTRRGGDEQYF. The chain joins TRBV28 to TRBJ2-7; weak D call: TRBD2 (5 bases). The germline gives CDR1 MDHEN, CDR2 SYDVKM. The CDR3 covers 14 residues. The V end was cut by 5 bases, the J end by 5 bases, with 16 bases between. The entire variable domain, with the rest obtained from reference TRBV28 and TRBJ2-7, is as follows: DVKVTQSSRYLVKRTGEKVFLECVQDMDHENMFWYRQDPGLGLRLIYFSYDVKMKEKGDIPEGYSVSREKKERFSLILESASTNQTSMYLCASSTRRGGDEQYFGPGTRLTVT.

The chain joins TRBV2 to TRBJ2-2; TRBD2 matches at 11 bases. Germline V lookup: CDR1 SNHLY, CDR2 FYNNEI. V lost 0 bases, J lost 7 bases, and 7 bases stayed unmatched. CDR3 length equals 17 residues. CDR3 amino acids: CASSEALAGGFGGELFF. The CDR3 nucleotides read TGTGCCAGCAGTGAAGCTCTAGCGGGAGGTTTTGGCGGGGAGCTGTTTTTT.